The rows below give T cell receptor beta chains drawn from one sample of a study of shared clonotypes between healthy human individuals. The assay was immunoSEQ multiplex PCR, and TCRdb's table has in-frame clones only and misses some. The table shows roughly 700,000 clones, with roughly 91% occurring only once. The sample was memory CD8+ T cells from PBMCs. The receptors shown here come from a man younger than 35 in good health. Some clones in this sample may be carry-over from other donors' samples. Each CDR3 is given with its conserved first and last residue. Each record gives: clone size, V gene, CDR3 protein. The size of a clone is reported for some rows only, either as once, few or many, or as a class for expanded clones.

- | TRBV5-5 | CASSSIGQDTGELFF
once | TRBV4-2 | CASGPGGVSTDTQYF
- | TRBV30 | CAWSVQAGIQETQYF
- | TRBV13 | CASSLAGDADNEQFF
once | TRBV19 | CASSIAPSRQRLNTEAFF
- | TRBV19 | CASGRVEDHNEQFF
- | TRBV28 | CASSWGDRKETQYF
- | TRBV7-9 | CASSPGNIDGYTF
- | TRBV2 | CASSGLQGPGNTIYF
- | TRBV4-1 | CASSQVQWLAGVGNEQFF
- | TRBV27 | CASSLGLGLAGGETQYF
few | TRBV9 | CASSGNGNTEAFF
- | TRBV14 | CASSQPDRPGELFF
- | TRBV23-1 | CASSQSRHNYGYTF
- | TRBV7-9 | CASSRSRTGGRKAGDEQFF
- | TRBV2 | CASSEWGAHEQFF
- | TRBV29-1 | CSVGGAAATNEKLFF
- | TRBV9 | CASGNSGAYNEQFF
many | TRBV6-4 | CASSAGSAGELFF
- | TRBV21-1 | CASSKVYGARFMAVTF
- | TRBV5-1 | CASSSSGTSYEQYF
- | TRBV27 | CASRKRQGWEQYF
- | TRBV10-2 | CASTQRGEQFF
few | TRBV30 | CAWRLLNTEAFF
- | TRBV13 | CASSSIIGQGVSDTQYF
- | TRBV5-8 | CASSLFGYTSTDTQYF